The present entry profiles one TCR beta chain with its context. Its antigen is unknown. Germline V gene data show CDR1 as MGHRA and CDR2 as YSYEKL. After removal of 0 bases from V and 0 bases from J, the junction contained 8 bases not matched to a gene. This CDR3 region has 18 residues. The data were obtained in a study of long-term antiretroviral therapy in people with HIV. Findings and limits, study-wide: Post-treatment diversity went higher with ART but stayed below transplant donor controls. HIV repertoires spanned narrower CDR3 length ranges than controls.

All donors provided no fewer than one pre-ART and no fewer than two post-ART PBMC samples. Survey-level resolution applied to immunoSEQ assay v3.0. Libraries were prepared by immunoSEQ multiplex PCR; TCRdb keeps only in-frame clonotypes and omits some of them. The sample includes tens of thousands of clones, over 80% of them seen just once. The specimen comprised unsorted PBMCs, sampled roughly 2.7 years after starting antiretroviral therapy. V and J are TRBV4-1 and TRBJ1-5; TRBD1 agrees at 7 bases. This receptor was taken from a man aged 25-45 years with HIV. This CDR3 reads CASSQDGQVTYSNQPQHF. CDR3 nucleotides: TGCGCCAGCAGCCAAGACGGACAGGTCACTTATAGCAATCAGCCCCAGCATTTT.